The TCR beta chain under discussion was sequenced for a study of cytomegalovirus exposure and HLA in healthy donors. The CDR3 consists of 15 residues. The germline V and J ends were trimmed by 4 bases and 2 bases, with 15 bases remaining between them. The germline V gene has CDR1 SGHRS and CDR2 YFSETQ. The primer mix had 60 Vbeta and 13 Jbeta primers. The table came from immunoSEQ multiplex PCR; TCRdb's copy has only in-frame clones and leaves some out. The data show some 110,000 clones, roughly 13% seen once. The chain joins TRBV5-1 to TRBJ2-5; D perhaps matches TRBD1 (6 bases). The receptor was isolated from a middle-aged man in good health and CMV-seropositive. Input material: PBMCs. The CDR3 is CASSPGQPGQETQYF. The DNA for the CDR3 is TGCGCCAGCAGCCCGGGACAACCAGGTCAAGAGACCCAGTACTTC.